These T cell receptor beta chains were read from a single sample in a study of T cells after yellow fever vaccination. TCRdb redid the calling of the 5' RACE reads with MiXCR, one entry per CDR3 protein. The data contain 400,000 to 650,000 distinct CDR3 sequences, 20% to 25% of them seen just once; the ten biggest clones take up about 16%. Sequencing used PBMCs, obtained less than 25 days after the first yellow fever vaccination. These receptors came from a man aged 18 to 30 who received the YFV17D yellow fever vaccine. CDR3s include the opening cysteine and the closing phenylalanine or tryptophan. The D gene is left open where the match is weak. Size tells how often a clone was seen (once, few, many) or the class of an expanded clone, and some rows leave it out.

clone_size: few
v_call: TRBV4-1
j_call: TRBJ2-1
d_call: TRBD1
cdr3_aa: CASSQGDSSYNEQFF
cdr3_nt: TGCGCCAGCAGCCAAGGGGACAGCTCCTACAATGAGCAGTTCTTC

clone_size: -
v_call: TRBV7-2
j_call: TRBJ1-1
d_call: TRBD1
cdr3_aa: CASRGTGGRRGTEAFF
cdr3_nt: TGTGCCAGCAGGGGGACAGGCGGACGGAGGGGCACTGAAGCTTTCTTT

clone_size: many
v_call: TRBV2
j_call: TRBJ1-5
d_call: -
cdr3_aa: CASSDRDSNQPQHF
cdr3_nt: TGTGCCAGCAGTGACAGGGATAGCAATCAGCCCCAGCATTTT

clone_size: few
v_call: TRBV20-1
j_call: TRBJ2-5
d_call: TRBD2
cdr3_aa: CSASLAGGPSQYF
cdr3_nt: TGCAGTGCTAGTCTTGCGGGGGGACCCTCCCAGTACTTC

clone_size: -
v_call: TRBV6-1
j_call: TRBJ1-1
d_call: TRBD1
cdr3_aa: CASSRGQGTGTEAFF
cdr3_nt: TGTGCCAGCAGTAGGGGACAGGGGACTGGCACTGAAGCTTTCTTT

clone_size: -
v_call: TRBV20-1
j_call: TRBJ2-5
d_call: -
cdr3_aa: CSAGKTSLETQYF
cdr3_nt: TGCAGTGCCGGAAAGACAAGCTTAGAGACCCAGTACTTC

clone_size: few
v_call: TRBV4-1
j_call: TRBJ2-2
d_call: TRBD2
cdr3_aa: CASSQVGTSGGGGELFF
cdr3_nt: TGCGCCAGCAGCCAAGTTGGGACTAGCGGGGGAGGCGGGGAGCTGTTTTTT

clone_size: -
v_call: TRBV5-1
j_call: TRBJ1-1
d_call: TRBD1
cdr3_aa: CASNMGQADTEAFF
cdr3_nt: TGCGCCAGCAATATGGGACAGGCGGACACTGAAGCTTTCTTT

clone_size: -
v_call: TRBV5-1
j_call: TRBJ2-6
d_call: TRBD1
cdr3_aa: CASSEGDRSSSGANVLTF
cdr3_nt: TGCGCCAGCAGCGAAGGGGACAGATCTTCCTCTGGGGCCAACGTCCTGACTTTC

clone_size: -
v_call: TRBV7-2
j_call: TRBJ2-7
d_call: -
cdr3_aa: CASSLEPGLYEQYF
cdr3_nt: TGTGCCAGCAGCTTAGAGCCAGGCTTGTACGAGCAGTACTTC

clone_size: -
v_call: TRBV5-1
j_call: TRBJ1-2
d_call: TRBD1
cdr3_aa: CASSDDPGTGYGYTF
cdr3_nt: TGCGCCAGCAGCGATGATCCCGGGACAGGGTATGGCTACACCTTC

clone_size: few
v_call: TRBV5-4
j_call: TRBJ2-2
d_call: TRBD1
cdr3_aa: CASSLERGTGATGELFF
cdr3_nt: TGTGCCAGCAGCTTGGAGCGCGGGACAGGGGCCACCGGGGAGCTGTTTTTT

clone_size: -
v_call: TRBV7-3
j_call: TRBJ1-1
d_call: TRBD1
cdr3_aa: CASSFTGGGVTEAFF
cdr3_nt: TGTGCCAGCAGCTTTACAGGGGGTGGGGTCACTGAAGCTTTCTTT

clone_size: few
v_call: TRBV29-1
j_call: TRBJ1-1
d_call: -
cdr3_aa: CSVKTGQNTEAFF
cdr3_nt: TGCAGCGTCAAAACGGGGCAGAACACTGAAGCTTTCTTT

clone_size: few
v_call: TRBV7-3
j_call: TRBJ2-3
d_call: TRBD1
cdr3_aa: CASSLPRDRGTDTQYF
cdr3_nt: TGTGCCAGCAGCTTACCCCGGGACAGGGGCACAGATACGCAGTATTTT

clone_size: -
v_call: TRBV29-1
j_call: TRBJ2-7
d_call: -
cdr3_aa: CSVSVPTQAYEQYF
cdr3_nt: TGCAGCGTGAGCGTGCCAACTCAGGCCTACGAGCAGTACTTC

clone_size: few
v_call: TRBV19
j_call: TRBJ1-1
d_call: -
cdr3_aa: CASSIDPAAQWGRIMNTEAFF
cdr3_nt: TGTGCCAGTAGTATAGATCCAGCCGCCCAGTGGGGCCGGATCATGAACACTGAAGCTTTCTTT

clone_size: few
v_call: TRBV12-3/TRBV12-4
j_call: TRBJ1-1
d_call: -
cdr3_aa: CANTFSGVTEAFF
cdr3_nt: TGTGCCAATACTTTTAGCGGGGTCACTGAAGCTTTCTTT

clone_size: -
v_call: TRBV12-3/TRBV12-4
j_call: TRBJ2-1
d_call: TRBD1
cdr3_aa: CASSRSGTAPFNEQFF
cdr3_nt: TGTGCCAGCAGTAGATCCGGGACAGCCCCTTTTAATGAGCAGTTCTTC

clone_size: -
v_call: TRBV9
j_call: TRBJ2-3
d_call: -
cdr3_aa: CASSVSAKDTQYF
cdr3_nt: TGTGCCAGCAGCGTATCTGCGAAGGATACGCAGTATTTT

clone_size: -
v_call: TRBV30
j_call: TRBJ2-2
d_call: -
cdr3_aa: CAWSPSNLGGELFF
cdr3_nt: TGTGCCTGGAGTCCCTCGAATTTAGGCGGGGAGCTGTTTTTT

clone_size: -
v_call: TRBV19
j_call: TRBJ2-7
d_call: -
cdr3_aa: CASSKSGTGSYEPYF
cdr3_nt: TGTGCCAGTAGTAAATCCGGGACTGGCTCCTACGAGCCGTACTTC

clone_size: few
v_call: TRBV15
j_call: TRBJ2-1
d_call: -
cdr3_aa: CATSRDLNEQFF
cdr3_nt: TGTGCCACCAGCAGAGATCTGAATGAGCAGTTCTTC

clone_size: -
v_call: TRBV6-2/TRBV6-3
j_call: TRBJ2-7
d_call: -
cdr3_aa: CASSVGGVLSYEQYF
cdr3_nt: TGTGCCAGCAGTGTTGGCGGAGTTCTCTCCTACGAGCAGTACTTC

clone_size: -
v_call: TRBV5-4
j_call: TRBJ2-1
d_call: TRBD2
cdr3_aa: CASSRNGGGGSYNEQFF
cdr3_nt: TGTGCCAGCAGCCGCAACGGGGGGGGCGGCTCCTACAATGAGCAGTTCTTC

clone_size: -
v_call: TRBV30
j_call: TRBJ1-4
d_call: TRBD1
cdr3_aa: CAWTLGGSDEKLFF
cdr3_nt: TGTGCCTGGACCCTAGGGGGCTCGGATGAAAAACTGTTTTTT

clone_size: few
v_call: TRBV6-2/TRBV6-3
j_call: TRBJ1-2
d_call: -
cdr3_aa: CASSYGRGYTF
cdr3_nt: TGTGCCAGCAGTTACGGGCGGGGCTACACCTTC

clone_size: -
v_call: TRBV11-2
j_call: TRBJ2-6
d_call: -
cdr3_aa: CASSLVGTNSGANVLTF
cdr3_nt: TGTGCCAGCAGCTTAGTTGGCACCAACTCTGGGGCCAACGTCCTGACTTTC

clone_size: -
v_call: TRBV5-1
j_call: TRBJ1-1
d_call: -
cdr3_aa: CASSLDPANTEAFF
cdr3_nt: TGCGCCAGCAGCTTGGATCCGGCTAACACTGAAGCTTTCTTT

clone_size: -
v_call: TRBV7-6
j_call: TRBJ2-3
d_call: -
cdr3_aa: CASSALEGTDTQYF
cdr3_nt: TGTGCCAGCAGCGCACTCGAAGGCACAGATACGCAGTATTTT

clone_size: few
v_call: TRBV6-2/TRBV6-3
j_call: TRBJ2-2
d_call: -
cdr3_aa: CASERGTSSSGELFF
cdr3_nt: TGTGCCAGCGAACGCGGGACGAGCTCTTCCGGGGAGCTGTTTTTT

clone_size: few
v_call: TRBV7-2
j_call: TRBJ1-1
d_call: -
cdr3_aa: CASSLREIRPEAFF
cdr3_nt: TGTGCCAGCAGCTTAAGAGAAATAAGGCCTGAAGCTTTCTTT

clone_size: few
v_call: TRBV20-1
j_call: TRBJ1-5
d_call: -
cdr3_aa: CSANNAGNQPQHF
cdr3_nt: TGCAGTGCAAATAACGCCGGCAATCAGCCCCAGCATTTT

clone_size: few
v_call: TRBV4-3
j_call: TRBJ2-2
d_call: -
cdr3_aa: CASSQDTTNTGELFF
cdr3_nt: TGCGCCAGCAGCCAAGACACCACGAACACCGGGGAGCTGTTTTTT

clone_size: few
v_call: TRBV9
j_call: TRBJ2-2
d_call: TRBD2
cdr3_aa: CASSVGGAVGELFF
cdr3_nt: TGTGCCAGCAGCGTCGGGGGGGCCGTAGGGGAGCTGTTTTTT

clone_size: few
v_call: TRBV7-3
j_call: TRBJ2-2
d_call: TRBD2
cdr3_aa: CASSLNGGGNTGELFF
cdr3_nt: TGTGCCAGCAGCTTAAACGGCGGGGGGAACACCGGGGAGCTGTTTTTT

clone_size: -
v_call: TRBV20-1
j_call: TRBJ2-1
d_call: TRBD2
cdr3_aa: CSAPQRGAHNEQFF
cdr3_nt: TGCAGTGCGCCCCAGCGGGGGGCCCACAATGAGCAGTTCTTC

clone_size: few
v_call: TRBV7-2
j_call: TRBJ1-6
d_call: -
cdr3_aa: CASSLVMGSTNSPLHF
cdr3_nt: TGTGCCAGCAGCTTAGTAATGGGATCTACTAATTCACCCCTCCACTTT

clone_size: -
v_call: TRBV7-6
j_call: TRBJ2-7
d_call: TRBD1
cdr3_aa: CASSLPDRGRPGEQYF
cdr3_nt: TGTGCCAGCAGCCTACCGGACAGGGGGCGACCGGGGGAGCAGTACTTC

clone_size: few
v_call: TRBV5-1
j_call: TRBJ2-7
d_call: -
cdr3_aa: CASSPRAGWVDEQYF
cdr3_nt: TGCGCCAGCAGCCCTAGGGCCGGGTGGGTGGACGAGCAGTACTTC

clone_size: few
v_call: TRBV7-2
j_call: TRBJ1-2
d_call: -
cdr3_aa: CASSLVPGRESNYGYTF
cdr3_nt: TGTGCCAGCAGCTTAGTACCGGGACGGGAGTCTAACTATGGCTACACCTTC